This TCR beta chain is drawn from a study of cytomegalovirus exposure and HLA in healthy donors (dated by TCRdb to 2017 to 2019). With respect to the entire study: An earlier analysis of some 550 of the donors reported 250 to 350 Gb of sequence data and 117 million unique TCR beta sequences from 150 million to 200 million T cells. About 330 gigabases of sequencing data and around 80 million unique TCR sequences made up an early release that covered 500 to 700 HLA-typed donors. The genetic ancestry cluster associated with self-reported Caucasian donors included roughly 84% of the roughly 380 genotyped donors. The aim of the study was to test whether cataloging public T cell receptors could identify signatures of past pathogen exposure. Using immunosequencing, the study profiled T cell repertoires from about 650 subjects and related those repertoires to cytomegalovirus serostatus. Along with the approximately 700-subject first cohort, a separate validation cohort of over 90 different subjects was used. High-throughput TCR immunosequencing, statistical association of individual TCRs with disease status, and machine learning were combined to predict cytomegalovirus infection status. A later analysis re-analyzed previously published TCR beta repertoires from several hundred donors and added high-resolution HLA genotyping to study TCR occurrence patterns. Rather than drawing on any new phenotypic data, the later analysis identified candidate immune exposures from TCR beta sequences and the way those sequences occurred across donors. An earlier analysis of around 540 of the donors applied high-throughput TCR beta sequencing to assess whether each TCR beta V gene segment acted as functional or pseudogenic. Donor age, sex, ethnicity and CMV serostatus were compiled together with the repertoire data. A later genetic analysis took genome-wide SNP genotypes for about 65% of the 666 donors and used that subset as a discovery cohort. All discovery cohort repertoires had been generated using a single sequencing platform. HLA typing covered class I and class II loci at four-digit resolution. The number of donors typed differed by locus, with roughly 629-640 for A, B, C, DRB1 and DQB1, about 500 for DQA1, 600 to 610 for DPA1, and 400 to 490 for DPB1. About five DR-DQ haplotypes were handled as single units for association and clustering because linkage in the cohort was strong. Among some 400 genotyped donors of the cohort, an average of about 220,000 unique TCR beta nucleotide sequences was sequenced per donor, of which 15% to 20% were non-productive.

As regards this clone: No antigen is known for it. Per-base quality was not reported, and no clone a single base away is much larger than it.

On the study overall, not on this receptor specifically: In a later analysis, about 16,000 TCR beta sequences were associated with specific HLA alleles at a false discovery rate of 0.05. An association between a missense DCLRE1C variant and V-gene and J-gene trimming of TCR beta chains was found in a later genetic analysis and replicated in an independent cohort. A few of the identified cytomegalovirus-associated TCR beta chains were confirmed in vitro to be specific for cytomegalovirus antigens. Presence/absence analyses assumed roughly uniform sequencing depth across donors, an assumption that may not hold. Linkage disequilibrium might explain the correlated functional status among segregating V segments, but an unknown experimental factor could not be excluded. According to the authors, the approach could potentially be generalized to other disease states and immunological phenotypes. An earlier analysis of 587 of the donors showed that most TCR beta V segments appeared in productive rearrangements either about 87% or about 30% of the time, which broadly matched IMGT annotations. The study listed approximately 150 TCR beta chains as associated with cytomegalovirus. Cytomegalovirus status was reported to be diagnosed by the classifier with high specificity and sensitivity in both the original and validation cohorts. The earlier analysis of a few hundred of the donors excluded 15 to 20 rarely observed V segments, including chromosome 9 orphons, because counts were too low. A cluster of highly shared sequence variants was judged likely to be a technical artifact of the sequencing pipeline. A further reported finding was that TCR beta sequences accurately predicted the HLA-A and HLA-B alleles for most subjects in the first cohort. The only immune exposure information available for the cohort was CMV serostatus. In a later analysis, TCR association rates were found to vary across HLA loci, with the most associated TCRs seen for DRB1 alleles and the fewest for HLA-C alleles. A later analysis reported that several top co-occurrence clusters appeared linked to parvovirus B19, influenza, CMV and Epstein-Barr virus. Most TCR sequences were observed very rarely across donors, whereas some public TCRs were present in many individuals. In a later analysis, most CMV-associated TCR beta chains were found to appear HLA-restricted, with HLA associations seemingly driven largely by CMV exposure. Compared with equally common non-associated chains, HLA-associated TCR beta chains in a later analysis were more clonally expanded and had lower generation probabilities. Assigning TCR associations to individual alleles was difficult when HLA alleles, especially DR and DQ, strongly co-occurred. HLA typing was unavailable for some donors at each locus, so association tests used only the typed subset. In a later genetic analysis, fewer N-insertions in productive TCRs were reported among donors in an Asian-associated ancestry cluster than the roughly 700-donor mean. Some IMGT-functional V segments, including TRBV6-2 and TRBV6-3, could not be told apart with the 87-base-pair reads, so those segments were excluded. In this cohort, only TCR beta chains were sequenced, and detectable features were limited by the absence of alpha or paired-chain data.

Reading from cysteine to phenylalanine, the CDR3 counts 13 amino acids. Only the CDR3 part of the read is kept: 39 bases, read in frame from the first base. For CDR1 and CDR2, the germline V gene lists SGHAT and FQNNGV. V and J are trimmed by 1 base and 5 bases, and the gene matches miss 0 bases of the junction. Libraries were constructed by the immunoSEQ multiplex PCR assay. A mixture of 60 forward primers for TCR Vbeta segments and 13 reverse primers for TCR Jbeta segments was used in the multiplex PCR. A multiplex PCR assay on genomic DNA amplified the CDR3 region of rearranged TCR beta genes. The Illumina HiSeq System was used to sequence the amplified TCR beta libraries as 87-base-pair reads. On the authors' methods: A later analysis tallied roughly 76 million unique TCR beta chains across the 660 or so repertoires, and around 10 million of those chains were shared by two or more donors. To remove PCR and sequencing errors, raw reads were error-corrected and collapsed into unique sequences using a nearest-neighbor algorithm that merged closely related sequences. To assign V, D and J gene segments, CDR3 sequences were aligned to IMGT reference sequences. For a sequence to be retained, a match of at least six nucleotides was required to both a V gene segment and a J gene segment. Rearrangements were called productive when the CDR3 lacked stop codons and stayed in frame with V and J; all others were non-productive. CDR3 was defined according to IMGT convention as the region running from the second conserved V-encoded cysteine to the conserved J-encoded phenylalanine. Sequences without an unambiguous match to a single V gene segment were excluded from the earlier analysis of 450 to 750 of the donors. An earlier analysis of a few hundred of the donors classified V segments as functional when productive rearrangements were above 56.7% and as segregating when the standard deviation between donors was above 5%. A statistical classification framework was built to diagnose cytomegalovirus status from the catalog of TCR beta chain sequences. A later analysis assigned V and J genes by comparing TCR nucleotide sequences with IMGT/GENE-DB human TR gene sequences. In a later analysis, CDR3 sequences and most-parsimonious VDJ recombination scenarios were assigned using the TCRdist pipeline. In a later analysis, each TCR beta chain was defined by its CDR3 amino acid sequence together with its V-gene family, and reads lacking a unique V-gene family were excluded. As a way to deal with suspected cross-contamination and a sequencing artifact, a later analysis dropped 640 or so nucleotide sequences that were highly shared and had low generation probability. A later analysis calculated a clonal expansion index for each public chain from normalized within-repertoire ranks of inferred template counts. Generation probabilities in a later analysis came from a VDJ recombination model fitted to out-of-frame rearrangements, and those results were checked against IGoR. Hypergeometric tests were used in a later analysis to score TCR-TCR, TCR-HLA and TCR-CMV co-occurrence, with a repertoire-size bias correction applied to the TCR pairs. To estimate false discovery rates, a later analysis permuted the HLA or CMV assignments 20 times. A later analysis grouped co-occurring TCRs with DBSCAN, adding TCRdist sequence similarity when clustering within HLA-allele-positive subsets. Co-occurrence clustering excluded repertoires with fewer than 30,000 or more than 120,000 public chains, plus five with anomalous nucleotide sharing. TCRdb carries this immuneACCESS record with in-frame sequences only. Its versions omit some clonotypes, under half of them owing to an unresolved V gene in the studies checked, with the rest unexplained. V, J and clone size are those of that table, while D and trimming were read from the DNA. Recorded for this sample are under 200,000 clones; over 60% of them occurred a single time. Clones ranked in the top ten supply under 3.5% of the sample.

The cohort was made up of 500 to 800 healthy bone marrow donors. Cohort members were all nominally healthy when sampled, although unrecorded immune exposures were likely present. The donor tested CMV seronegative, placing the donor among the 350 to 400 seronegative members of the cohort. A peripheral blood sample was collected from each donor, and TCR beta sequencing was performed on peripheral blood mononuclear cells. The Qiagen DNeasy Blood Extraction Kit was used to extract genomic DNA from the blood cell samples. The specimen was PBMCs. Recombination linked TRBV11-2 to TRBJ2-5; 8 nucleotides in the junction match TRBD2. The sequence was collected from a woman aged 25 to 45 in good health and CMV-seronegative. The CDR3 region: CASSLAGGETQYF. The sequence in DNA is TGTGCCAGCAGCTTAGCGGGAGGGGAGACCCAGTACTTC. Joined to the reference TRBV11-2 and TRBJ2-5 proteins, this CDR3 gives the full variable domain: EAGVAQSPRYKIIEKRQSVAFWCNPISGHATLYWYQQILGQGPKLLIQFQNNGVVDDSQLPKDRFSAERLKGVDSTLKIQPAKLEDSAVYLCASSLAGGETQYFGPGTRLLVL.